The present entry profiles one T cell receptor (beta chain) with its context. Here immunoSEQ multiplex PCR was the method, and the copy in TCRdb shows in-frame clones only, minus some. This table holds 46,000 or so clones, 70% to 90% found once. The record originates from a study of PD-L1 blockade in urothelial cancer. Study details: Most patients, about 85% of the roughly 30, were males with bladder-origin cancer. Enrolled patients had been treated previously with 0 to 3 chemotherapy regimens.

Specified time point: peripheral blood 6 weeks after treatment start. CDR3 size: 15 residues. J was trimmed by 3 bases and V by 4 bases; bases with no gene match: 9. Germline-derived CDR1 and CDR2 are MNHEY and SVGAGI. This TCR was recovered from a man aged 55 to 70 with urothelial cancer. The chain joins TRBV6-5 to TRBJ2-7; TRBD1 matches at 7 bases. The input for sequencing was PBMCs, taken around atezolizumab (anti-PD-L1) treatment. The CDR3 sequence is CASSSFGTALYEQYF. CDR3 bases: TGTGCCAGCAGTTCCTTCGGGACAGCCCTCTACGAGCAGTACTTC.